These T cell receptor beta chains were read from a single sample in a study of blood T cell repertoires in COVID-19. Clones were read by immunoSEQ multiplex PCR, and TCRdb kept only the in-frame ones, dropping some. The data contain some 350,000 clones, around 82% of them singletons. Sequencing used peripheral blood. The receptors originated from a man younger than 45 with active or convalescent COVID-19. The CDR3 runs from the conserved cysteine through the conserved F or W. Each record gives: CDR3 length, clone size, V gene, D gene, J gene, CDR3 DNA, CDR3 protein. The D gene is left open where the match is weak. Size values are once, few and many counts, or a class for expanded clones, and some rows have none.

>13|once|TRBV5-1|TRBD1|TRBJ1-4
TGCGCCAGCCGGGACAGCCCCAATGAAAAACTGTTTTTT
CASRDSPNEKLFF
>15|NA|TRBV6-5|NA|TRBJ2-1
TGTGCCAGCAGTTTCTTCACGGGAGCCTACAATGAGCAGTTCTTC
CASSFFTGAYNEQFF
>13|NA|TRBV6-5|NA|TRBJ1-1
TGTGCCAGCACCCGCAGTATGAACACTGAAGCTTTCTTT
CASTRSMNTEAFF
>14|few|TRBV6-5|NA|TRBJ1-3
TGTGCCAGCAGTCAGCGGGGAGTTGGAAACACCATATATTTT
CASSQRGVGNTIYF
>20|NA|TRBV28|NA|TRBJ1-2
TGTGCCAGCAGCATACTCTCCGGTGACCCTACATATAACGTCGGGTATGGCTACACCTTC
CASSILSGDPTYNVGYGYTF
>22|NA|TRBV10-3|TRBD2|TRBJ2-2
TGTGCCATCAGGTGGGTCCCCGGGACTAGCGGGAGATACGGTATGAACACCGGGGAGCTGTTTTTT
CAIRWVPGTSGRYGMNTGELFF
>14|NA|TRBV7-3|NA|TRBJ1-2
TGTGCCAGCAGCTTTAATGGGCAGGGTGATGGCTACACCTTC
CASSFNGQGDGYTF
>18|NA|TRBV13|TRBD1|TRBJ1-1
TGTGCCAGCAGCCAAACAGCCCGGACAGGGTGGGGGAACACTGAAGCTTTCTTT
CASSQTARTGWGNTEAFF
>17|NA|TRBV27|TRBD2|TRBJ2-7
TGTGCCAGCAGTTTTCTTACCGTTAGCGGGAGAGTATACGAGCAGTACTTC
CASSFLTVSGRVYEQYF
>14|few|TRBV28|TRBD1|TRBJ2-1
TGTGCCAGCAGTTTGGTGACAGGGGTGCAATGGGGGTTCTTC
CASSLVTGVQWGFF
>14|NA|TRBV7-2|NA|TRBJ2-3
TGTGCCAGCAGCTTTACGGGTGGCACAGATACGCAGTATTTT
CASSFTGGTDTQYF
>13|NA|TRBV29-1|NA|TRBJ2-7
TGCAGCGTTGCGTCCGGGAATAAGGACGAGCAGTACTTC
CSVASGNKDEQYF
>12|once|TRBV6-1|TRBD2|TRBJ2-5
TGTGCCAGCTCCCAGCTAGCGGGGCCCGGGTACTTC
CASSQLAGPGYF
>15|NA|TRBV19|TRBD2|TRBJ2-1
TGTGCCAGTACCTTCAATGGCGGGAGGGCGAATGAGCAGTTCTTC
CASTFNGGRANEQFF
>13|few|TRBV19|TRBD1|TRBJ1-2
TGTGCCAGTAGCCAAGGACAGGACTATGGCTACACCTTC
CASSQGQDYGYTF
>14|few|TRBV2|TRBD1|TRBJ1-4
TGTGCCAGCAGTGGGCAGGGGGCAGTTGAAAAACTGTTTTTT
CASSGQGAVEKLFF
>13|NA|TRBV24-1|NA|TRBJ2-7
TGTGCCACCAGGGGGGGGCGGGTCCGCGAGCAGTACTTC
CATRGGRVREQYF
>13|NA|TRBV11-2|TRBD2|TRBJ2-1
TGTGCCAGCAGCTTCGTAGCGGGAGATGAGCAGTTCTTC
CASSFVAGDEQFF
>14|NA|TRBV18|NA|TRBJ1-5
TGTGCCAGCTCACCAGGGGCTGGCAATCAGCCCCAGCATTTT
CASSPGAGNQPQHF
>14|NA|TRBV7-9|NA|TRBJ2-7
TGTGCCAGCAGCTTAGCGCTCCGGTCCTACGAGCAGTACTTC
CASSLALRSYEQYF
>15|once|TRBV9|NA|TRBJ2-5
TGTGCCAGCAGCGTCTCCCAGGGGGGACAAGAGACCCAGTACTTC
CASSVSQGGQETQYF
>16|NA|TRBV9|TRBD2|TRBJ2-1
TGTGCCAGCAGCGCATCACTAGCGGAGGGCTACAATGAGCAGTTCTTC
CASSASLAEGYNEQFF